The T cell receptor (beta chain) described here comes from a study of neurological immune-mediated disorders. The germline V gene encodes CDR1 SGHDN and CDR2 FVKESK. The CDR3 sequence is 12 residues long. This clonotype was seen many times. Relative to the germline gene, one junction end is altered; a read error may explain this. TCRdb ran MiXCR on the 5' RACE reads and lists one entry per CDR3 protein. In the table there are about 38,000 distinct CDR3 sequences, about 4.8% of which are singletons. The chain employs TRBV14 and TRBJ2-1, with 8 bases identical to TRBD2. This clonotype was obtained from a man aged 18 to 29 in good health. Sequenced: CD4+ T cells from blood. CDR3 sequence: CASSLGGDPRLF. The CDR3 nucleotides are TGTGCCAGCAGCCTCGGGGGGGACCCCCGGCTCTTC.